A single sample is the source of the 21 T cell receptor beta chains below, sequenced in a study of blood T cell repertoires in COVID-19. This table comes from immunoSEQ multiplex PCR, and its TCRdb copy is limited to in-frame clones, with some not included. The table includes 470,000 or so clones, nearly 90% detected once. Input material: PBMCs or T cells enriched from blood (not recorded which). The receptors shown here come from a woman aged 18-30 years with acute COVID-19.

The chain recombines TRBV27 with TRBJ1-2; no reliable D call. The CDR3 covers 16 residues. Looked up from germline, CDR1 is MNHEY and CDR2 is SMNVEV (reference sequence). V was shortened by 5 bases and J by 0 bases, with 16 bases between the two germline ends. As DNA, the CDR3 is TGTGCCAGCAGTCTAACCGGGAGGATATCTAACTATGGCTACACCTTC. Protein product: CASSLTGRISNYGYTF.

V gene TRBV2 combines with J gene TRBJ1-1; no reliable D call. From germline, CDR1 is SNHLY and CDR2 FYNNEI. The CDR3 extends over 12 amino acids. V was cut by 5 bases and J by 5 bases, with 9 bases left in between. CDR3 sequence reads: CASSFTGTEAFF. The CDR3 nucleotides are TGTGCCAGCAGTTTTACGGGAACTGAAGCTTTCTTT.

The chain links TRBV5-5 to TRBJ2-1; D possibly corresponds to TRBD2 (6 bases). CDR3 length: 14 residues. Trimming took off 2 bases at V and 1 base at J, with 7 bases between the two ends. CDR1 is SGHKS, CDR2 YYEKEE, per germline (reference sequence). The CDR3 region has the DNA TGTGCCAGCAGCTTCGGGACTTCCTACAATGAGCAGTTCTTC. This encodes CASSFGTSYNEQFF.

The rearrangement uses TRBV10-1 and TRBJ1-2, with 9 bases that match TRBD1. The germline V gene has CDR1 WNHNN and CDR2 SYGVQD (reference sequence). Trimming at V came to 4 bases and at J to 5 bases, leaving 17 bases not matched to a gene. CDR3 length equals 18 residues. CDR3 in amino acids: CASSASIPRDRDMYGYTF. CDR3 sequence (DNA): TGCGCCAGCAGTGCGTCAATTCCCCGGGACAGGGACATGTATGGCTACACCTTC.

The chain uses TRBV9 and TRBJ1-6; TRBD1 is a possible D gene (5 bases). The CDR3 is made up of 14 amino acids. Trimming left V 0 bases short and J 7 bases short, with 8 bases between. Germline V CDR1 and CDR2: SGDLS, YYNGEE. As DNA, the CDR3 is TGTGCCAGCAGCGTAGGGGGGGAGAATTCACCCCTCCACTTT. Protein sequence: CASSVGGENSPLHF. The full variable domain, completed using reference TRBV9 and TRBJ1-6, is DSGVTQTPKHLITATGQRVTLRCSPRSGDLSVYWYQQSLDQGLQFLIQYYNGEERAKGNILERFSAQQFPDLHSELNLSSLELGDSALYFCASSVGGENSPLHFGNGTRLTVT.

Here the CDR3 reads CATKGANTDTQYF. The CDR3 DNA reads as TGTGCCACCAAGGGGGCCAACACAGATACGCAGTATTTT. The genes are TRBV24-1 and TRBJ2-3; 7 positions agree with TRBD1. With V trimmed by 8 bases and J by 2 bases, 3 bases remained unmatched. Germline CDR1 KGHDR, CDR2 SFDVKD. The length of the CDR3 is 13 residues.

This chain uses TRBV5-4 with TRBJ2-7; 10 bases are a match to TRBD1. The CDR3 loop spans 16 amino acids. The ends lost 4 bases at V and 4 bases at J; junction bases unmatched: 11. In germline, CDR1 is SGHNT, CDR2 YYREEE (reference sequence). In DNA form, the CDR3 reads TGTGCCAGCAGCCGTTCCGCGGGACAGGGGCGGTACGAGCAGTACTTC. Translating it yields CASSRSAGQGRYEQYF.

This chain uses TRBV20-1 with TRBJ1-2; D perhaps matches TRBD1 (6 bases). Germline assignment: CDR1 DFQATT and CDR2 SNEGSKA (reference sequence). The CDR3 consists of 13 residues. V lost 3 bases and J lost 4, with 12 bases in between. CDR3 in DNA: TGCAGTGCTAGTCACAGGGAAGGCTATGGCTACACCTTC. Its protein product is CSASHREGYGYTF.

This clone has just one count. The V call is TRBV6-5, the J call TRBJ1-2, with TRBD1 matching 10 bases. This CDR3 comprises 15 residues. CDR1 is MNHEY and CDR2 is SVGAGI in the germline V gene. Trimming took 2 bases from V and 8 from J; bases not matched to a gene: 8. Here the CDR3 reads CASSYARDRGGGYTF. The CDR3 DNA follows: TGTGCCAGCAGTTACGCCCGGGACAGGGGCGGGGGCTACACCTTC.

The gene calls are TRBV29-1 and TRBJ1-2; 7 nucleotides align to TRBD1. CDR3 length equals 11 residues. V shed 4 bases and J 4 bases; nucleotides not matched to a gene: 0. The germline CDR1 and CDR2 sequences are SQVTM and ANQGSEA. Here the CDR3 reads CSVGTGYGYTF. The CDR3 DNA sequence: TGCAGCGTTGGGACAGGCTATGGCTACACCTTC.

The genes are TRBV10-3 and TRBJ2-5, with TRBD2 matching over 12 bases. CDR3 length: 14 amino acids. V gave up 7 bases and J gave up 2 bases; unmatched junction bases: 2. Germline loops: CDR1 ENHRY, CDR2 SYGVKD. CDR3 region: CAITSGGGQETQYF. The CDR3 coding sequence is TGTGCCATCACTAGCGGGGGGGGGCAAGAGACCCAGTACTTC.

The chain combines TRBV18 with TRBJ2-5; 8 bases map to TRBD1. Germline CDR1 KGHSH, CDR2 LQKENI. This CDR3 spans 16 amino acids. Unmatched junction bases numbered 7, after V lost 3 bases and J lost 1 base. The CDR3: CASSPFWTGIQETQYF. As DNA, the CDR3 is TGTGCCAGCTCACCCTTTTGGACAGGGATCCAAGAGACCCAGTACTTC. Full variable domain (missing parts from reference TRBV18 and TRBJ2-5): NAGVMQNPRHLVRRRGQEARLRCSPMKGHSHVYWYRQLPEEGLKFMVYLQKENIIDESGMPKERFSAEFPKEGPSILRIQQVVRGDSAAYFCASSPFWTGIQETQYFGPGTRLLVL.

V usage is TRBV5-1 and J usage is TRBJ1-6; D not resolved. Germline lookup yields CDR1 SGHRS and CDR2 YFSETQ. The CDR3 totals 16 residues. Trimming cost V 4 bases and J 9 bases, with 20 bases left between them. The CDR3 DNA is TGCGCCAGCAGCGAGGGTAGCCGGGGAGGCCTTTCACCCCTCCACTTT. Translating it yields CASSEGSRGGLSPLHF.

This clone has a single count. The genes are TRBV20-1 and TRBJ2-4; 8 nucleotides line up with TRBD2. The germline V gene encodes CDR1 DFQATT and CDR2 SNEGSKA (reference sequence). Trimming took 3 bases from V and 6 from J; bases not matched to a gene: 10. The length of the CDR3 is 15 residues. The CDR3 loop reads CSASWLAGRLNIQYF. Here the CDR3 DNA reads TGCAGTGCTAGTTGGCTAGCGGGTAGACTAAACATTCAGTACTTC.

The V gene is TRBV28, the J gene TRBJ2-1; 7 bases are shared with TRBD2. In germline, CDR1 is MDHEN, CDR2 SYDVKM. The CDR3 loop spans 12 amino acids. V shed 2 bases and J 10 bases; nucleotides not matched to a gene: 2. The CDR3 loop reads CASSLGREEQFF. The DNA for the CDR3 is TGTGCCAGCAGTTTAGGGCGGGAGGAGCAGTTCTTC.

Only a few counts were recorded for this clone. The chain employs TRBV28 and TRBJ2-7, with D maybe TRBD2 (6 bases). V lost 10 bases to trimming and J lost 0 bases, with 10 bases between them. This CDR3 has 12 residues. CDR1 and CDR2 (germline): MDHEN, SYDVKM. CDR3 protein: CATRRDSYEQYF. The CDR3 nucleotides are TGTGCCACTAGGAGGGACTCCTACGAGCAGTACTTC.

The chain uses TRBV12-5 and TRBJ2-1; 7 bases align to TRBD1. Germline V gives CDR1 LGHNT, CDR2 FRNRAP. Losses at the gene ends were 2 bases for V and 4 bases for J; bases not matched to a gene: 11. This CDR3 is 17 amino acids long. DNA of the CDR3: TGTGCTAGTGGTTTGTCCCTTGACAGGGCAGCTTACAATGAGCAGTTCTTC. It translates to CASGLSLDRAAYNEQFF.

The genes are TRBV28 and TRBJ2-4; TRBD2 matches 15 bases. Trimming removed 2 bases from V and 0 bases from J; junction bases left unmatched: 11. The CDR3 consists of 21 residues. The germline V gene encodes CDR1 MDHEN and CDR2 SYDVKM. As DNA, the CDR3 is TGTGCCAGCAGTTTAAGGGGGACTAGCGGGAGGCGCTGGATAGCCAAAAACATTCAGTACTTC. It specifies CASSLRGTSGRRWIAKNIQYF.

The chain carries TRBV7-2 and TRBJ2-1; 9 bases agree with TRBD2. J lost 8 bases, V lost 5 bases, and 10 bases had no gene match. Germline assignment: CDR1 SGHTA and CDR2 FQGNSA. CDR3 length: 15 residues. The CDR3 reads CASSTGTSSVDEQFF. The CDR3 coding sequence is TGTGCCAGCAGCACAGGGACTAGCAGTGTAGATGAGCAGTTCTTC.

The CDR3, as DNA: TGCGCCAGCAGCCTCCGGACTCTTACGAACACTGAAGCTTTCTTT. It encodes CASSLRTLTNTEAFF. The gene calls are TRBV4-1 and TRBJ1-1; D unresolved. V was shortened by 4 bases and J by 1 base, with 13 bases between the two germline ends. Germline lookup yields CDR1 MGHRA and CDR2 YSYEKL. This CDR3 has 15 residues.

This chain joins TRBV19 and TRBJ1-3, with D perhaps TRBD1 (6 bases). CDR3 size: 16 residues. Germline CDR1 reads LNHDA; CDR2 reads SQIVND (reference sequence). Trimming left V 6 bases short and J 0 bases short, with 15 bases between. CDR3 protein: CASRQPTGFSGNTIYF. The CDR3, as DNA: TGTGCCAGTAGACAACCGACAGGCTTCTCTGGAAACACCATATATTTT.